A single sample is the source of the 11 T cell receptor beta chains below, sequenced in a study of response to subunit inactivated influenza vaccine. MiXCR was run by TCRdb on the RT-PCR reads, yielding one entry per CDR3 protein. This sample has about 530,000 distinct CDR3 sequences; about an eighth occur once, and the top ten carry roughly a tenth. Sequenced here: PBMCs from blood, sampled on the day of vaccination. The receptors here all came from a man in his forties or fifties who received an inactivated influenza vaccine.

The rearrangement joins TRBV15 to TRBJ2-1; 10 bases agree with TRBD2. V lost 0 bases, J lost 2 bases, and 4 bases stayed unmatched. The CDR3 runs 17 residues. CDR1 is LNHNV and CDR2 is YYDKDF in the germline V gene (reference sequence). Here the CDR3 reads CATSREPTSGAYNEQFF. The CDR3 nucleotides are TGTGCCACCAGCAGAGAACCCACTAGCGGGGCCTACAATGAGCAGTTCTTC.

This clonotype was seen only a few times. J is TRBJ2-2 and V is TRBV4-3; D is unclear. The CDR3 is 16 residues long. Germline V lookup: CDR1 LGHNA, CDR2 YSLEER. V was trimmed by 1 base and J by 0 bases, leaving 9 bases between them. CDR3: CASSQGRFTNTGELFF. The CDR3, as DNA: TGCGCCAGCAGCCAAGGCAGGTTCACGAACACCGGGGAGCTGTTTTTT.

There are a few counts of this clonotype. V usage is TRBV11-2 and J usage is TRBJ1-1; D is possibly TRBD1 (5 bases). The CDR3 is 18 residues long. CDR1 and CDR2 from the germline V gene are SGHAT and FQNNGV. V lost 5 bases and J 1 base, leaving 23 bases between the germline ends. CDR3 sequence (DNA): TGTGCCAGCAGCCTTGGCTCTTTCTCAGGGAGAAAGAACACTGAAGCTTTCTTT. It is translated as CASSLGSFSGRKNTEAFF.

The CDR3 DNA sequence: TGTGCCAGCAGCCGCGGGACGGATCACACAGATACGCAGTATTTT. It translates to CASSRGTDHTDTQYF. The J gene is TRBJ2-3, the V gene TRBV7-9; D might be TRBD2 (6 bases). CDR3 size: 15 residues. From germline, CDR1 is SEHNR and CDR2 FQNEAQ (reference sequence). V was shortened by 5 bases and J by 2 bases, with 14 bases between the two germline ends.

The table lists this clonotype with a few counts. The V and J genes are TRBV29-1 and TRBJ2-2, with D perhaps TRBD1 or TRBD2 (5 bases each). CDR3 size: 12 residues. V was trimmed by 8 bases and J by 6 bases, leaving 13 bases between them. The germline gives CDR1 SQVTM, CDR2 ANQGSEA. The CDR3 loop is CSTTGGSGELFF. CDR3 bases: TGCAGCACAACAGGCGGGTCCGGGGAGCTGTTTTTT.

The sample holds a few counts of this clonotype. The chain joins TRBV12-3 or TRBV12-4 to TRBJ1-2, with TRBD1 as a possible D gene (5 bases). The ends were cut back, 4 bases at V and 1 base at J, with 7 bases in the middle. There are 13 residues in the CDR3. In DNA form, the CDR3 reads TGTGCCAGCAGTTGGGACGTTAACTATGGCTACACCTTC. It codes for CASSWDVNYGYTF.

In its sample, this clonotype was seen many times. The V call is TRBV3-1, the J call TRBJ2-1; unclear D gene. CDR3 length: 13 amino acids. Germline V lookup: CDR1 LGHDT, CDR2 YNNKEL (reference sequence). Trimming took off 0 bases at V and 3 bases at J, with 3 bases between the two ends. For the CDR3, the DNA is TGTGCCAGCAGCCAAGATCGCTACAATGAGCAGTTCTTC. Its protein is CASSQDRYNEQFF.

The CDR3 DNA follows: TGCGCCAGCAGCTTTAGTACAGGGGTTGAAAAACTGTTTTTT. The encoded protein is CASSFSTGVEKLFF. This chain joins TRBV5-1 and TRBJ1-4, with 7 bases matching TRBD1. This CDR3 region has 14 residues. Losses at the gene ends were 2 bases for V and 7 bases for J; bases not matched to a gene: 5. Germline assignment: CDR1 SGHRS and CDR2 YFSETQ. Using reference TRBV5-1 and TRBJ1-4 for the parts outside the CDR3, the full variable domain is KAGVTQTPRYLIKTRGQQVTLSCSPISGHRSVSWYQQTPGQGLQFLFEYFSETQRNKGNFPGRFSGRQFSNSRSEMNVSTLELGDSALYLCASSFSTGVEKLFFGSGTQLSVL.

The chain uses TRBV20-1 and TRBJ1-1; TRBD1 might be the D (5 bases). This CDR3 comprises 17 residues. Per germline, CDR1 DFQATT and CDR2 SNEGSKA (reference sequence). Trimming took 0 bases from V and 0 from J, leaving 17 bases between them. This chain's CDR3 is CSARDPADGHMNTEAFF. As DNA, the CDR3 is TGCAGTGCTAGAGACCCGGCGGACGGACACATGAACACTGAAGCTTTCTTT.

The table lists this clonotype with a few counts. The gene calls are TRBV29-1 and TRBJ2-3, with D maybe TRBD2 (5 bases). Looked up from germline, CDR1 is SQVTM and CDR2 is ANQGSEA. Trimming stripped 6 bases from V and 1 base from J, with 8 bases between. This CDR3 region has 12 residues. CDR3 sequence: CSVKRGTDTQYF. DNA of the CDR3: TGCAGCGTCAAGAGGGGCACAGATACGCAGTATTTT.

J is TRBJ2-6 and V is TRBV4-2, with D tentatively TRBD2 (5 bases). Trimming pared 5 bases from V and 1 base from J, leaving 21 bases between. Germline CDR1 reads LGHNA; CDR2 reads YNFKEQ. The CDR3 is 19 residues long. The CDR3 protein is CASSSRPGSKKSGANVLTF. DNA of the CDR3: TGTGCCAGCAGCTCAAGACCGGGATCCAAGAAATCTGGGGCCAACGTCCTGACTTTC.